Listed below are T cell receptor beta chains from one sample, sequenced in a study of blood T cell repertoires in COVID-19. Assay used: immunoSEQ multiplex PCR; TCRdb lists only in-frame clones, some missing. Among about 300,000 clones listed, just under 90% were seen once. The sequenced sample consisted of peripheral blood. Every receptor here comes from a woman between 45 and 60 years old with COVID-19, enrolled during active disease. CDR3s include the opening cysteine and the closing phenylalanine or tryptophan. A D gene is named only where the DNA matches it firmly. Size is omitted from some rows. Given values are once, few, many or a class for expanded clones.

CDR3 DNA | CDR3 protein | CDR3 length | D gene | J gene | clone size | V gene
TGCGCCAGCGGACAACCCGGACAGGGGGCAGCAGATACGCAGTATTTT | CASGQPGQGAADTQYF | 16 | TRBD1 | TRBJ2-3 | once | TRBV4-3
TGCGCCAGCAGCTCCCAGGGGACAGGGGATTACACTGAAGCTTTCTTT | CASSSQGTGDYTEAFF | 16 | TRBD1 | TRBJ1-1 | - | TRBV5-1
TGCGCCAGCAGTGGGGACAGGGTCCCGGCCTATGGCTACACCTTC | CASSGDRVPAYGYTF | 15 | TRBD1 | TRBJ1-2 | - | TRBV10-1
TGTGCCAGCAGCCCCCTTTCTCCAACTAATGAAAAACTGTTTTTT | CASSPLSPTNEKLFF | 15 | - | TRBJ1-4 | - | TRBV7-8
TGTGCCAGCAGCGTCCGGGACAGGAGCTCTGGAAACACCATATATTTT | CASSVRDRSSGNTIYF | 16 | TRBD1 | TRBJ1-3 | - | TRBV9
TGTGCCAGCAGCGCCCCAGGGGGGACAGGCACTGAAGCTTTCTTT | CASSAPGGTGTEAFF | 15 | TRBD1 | TRBJ1-1 | - | TRBV3-1/TRBV3-2
TGTGCCAGCTCCGTGGGGCTGTACTCCTACGAGCAGTACTTC | CASSVGLYSYEQYF | 14 | - | TRBJ2-7 | - | TRBV18
TGTGCCAGCAGTGAACCCCTGTTACCCCTCCACTTT | CASSEPLLPLHF | 12 | - | TRBJ1-6 | many | TRBV6-1
TGCGCCAGCAGCCCGGCGGGATCCCAAAACGAGCAGTACTTC | CASSPAGSQNEQYF | 14 | - | TRBJ2-7 | - | TRBV4-1
TGTGCCAGCAGCTTACTATTGGGGACTACCTTTTTGGAGCAGTACTTC | CASSLLLGTTFLEQYF | 16 | TRBD2 | TRBJ2-7 | - | TRBV7-8
TGTGCCAGCAGTCCCCGGACAGGGGTCAATGAGCAGTTCTTC | CASSPRTGVNEQFF | 14 | TRBD1 | TRBJ2-1 | - | TRBV6-5
TGTGCCAGCTCGACTCTAGCGGGGACCACAGATACGCAGTATTTT | CASSTLAGTTDTQYF | 15 | TRBD2 | TRBJ2-3 | - | TRBV5-6
TGTGCCAGTAGTATGGACAGGGGGCCTGGAAACACCATATATTTT | CASSMDRGPGNTIYF | 15 | TRBD1 | TRBJ1-3 | few | TRBV19
TGTGCCGGTTGGGACAGGGGTTTGCCCGGTTATGGCTACACCTTC | CAGWDRGLPGYGYTF | 15 | TRBD1 | TRBJ1-2 | many | TRBV30
TGTGCCAGCAGCTACTTACAGAGAGACACTGAAGCTTTCTTT | CASSYLQRDTEAFF | 14 | - | TRBJ1-1 | once | TRBV7-9
TGTGCCAGCAGCGTTGGTTGGGGACTGATGAACACTGAAGCTTTCTTT | CASSVGWGLMNTEAFF | 16 | - | TRBJ1-1 | - | TRBV5-6
TGTGCCAGCAGCACTACGGGAAGCTATGGCTACACCTTC | CASSTTGSYGYTF | 13 | - | TRBJ1-2 | - | TRBV6-5
TGTGCCAGCAGCCCCGGGACAGGGCAATACTATGGCTACACCTTC | CASSPGTGQYYGYTF | 15 | TRBD1 | TRBJ1-2 | - | TRBV11-2
TGCAGCGTTGCCGCGGGACAGGGGGCTTGGTATGGCTACACCTTC | CSVAAGQGAWYGYTF | 15 | TRBD1 | TRBJ1-2 | - | TRBV29-1
- | CASSLLVGEGSYNEQFF | 17 | - | TRBJ2-1 | - | TRBV12-1
TGCAGTGCTAGTCAGGGCTCCAGTGAAGCTTTCTTT | CSASQGSSEAFF | 12 | - | TRBJ1-1 | - | TRBV20-1
TGTGCCAGCAGTTACTCCGGACAGAAACTATGGGGCTACACCTTC | CASSYSGQKLWGYTF | 15 | - | TRBJ1-2 | - | TRBV6-5
TGCGCCAGCAGCCTATACGAGCGGGAGAGGTCCTACAATGAGCAGTTCTTC | CASSLYERERSYNEQFF | 17 | TRBD2 | TRBJ2-1 | - | TRBV5-1
TGTGCCAGCAGCCTTGGGACTAGCGGGAGTGGTGAGCAGTTCTTC | CASSLGTSGSGEQFF | 15 | TRBD2 | TRBJ2-1 | - | TRBV9
TGTGCCAGCAGCTTGTCAGGCAGGGTAAGGACAGATACGCAGTATTTT | CASSLSGRVRTDTQYF | 16 | - | TRBJ2-3 | - | TRBV5-6
TGTGCCAGCTCAACCACGACAGGGATGAACACTGAAGCTTTCTTT | CASSTTTGMNTEAFF | 15 | TRBD1 | TRBJ1-1 | - | TRBV18
TGTGCCAGCAGCCAACCCCTGGGACGGGAGTTGACAGATACGCAGTATTTT | CASSQPLGRELTDTQYF | 17 | - | TRBJ2-3 | - | TRBV4-2
TGTGCCAGCAGCTTGGACGTCAGGACAGGGGGAAACACCATATATTTT | CASSLDVRTGGNTIYF | 16 | TRBD1 | TRBJ1-3 | - | TRBV5-5
TGTGCCAGCAGCTTAACAGGGGCTGCCACCGGGGAGCTGTTTTTT | CASSLTGAATGELFF | 15 | TRBD1 | TRBJ2-2 | - | TRBV5-4
TGTGCCAGCAGCGCGGACAGGCGGTCTGGGGCCAACGTCCTGACTTTC | CASSADRRSGANVLTF | 16 | TRBD1 | TRBJ2-6 | - | TRBV9
TGTGCCAGTGGGGCCCTCCGACTAGCGGGGTACGAGCAGTACTTC | CASGALRLAGYEQYF | 15 | TRBD2 | TRBJ2-7 | - | TRBV27
TGTGCCAGCAGCCTCAGCCCCGGGGGAGTTACCTACGAGCAGTACTTC | CASSLSPGGVTYEQYF | 16 | - | TRBJ2-7 | - | TRBV7-9
TGCAGTGCTCGACAGGGATACGAGCAGTACTTC | CSARQGYEQYF | 11 | TRBD1 | TRBJ2-7 | - | TRBV20-1
TGTGCCAGCAGCGTAGGGGCTGTAGCGGGAGCCACAGATACGCAGTATTTT | CASSVGAVAGATDTQYF | 17 | TRBD2 | TRBJ2-3 | - | TRBV9
TGTGCCAGCAGCTTAGGGGCTAGCGGGCTAAATCAAGAGACCCAGTACTTC | CASSLGASGLNQETQYF | 17 | TRBD2 | TRBJ2-5 | - | TRBV13
TGTGCCAGCAGGGTCGGTAGCGGGGCGAAGAATGAGCAGTTCTTC | CASRVGSGAKNEQFF | 15 | TRBD2 | TRBJ2-1 | - | TRBV2
TGCAGCGTTGGGTCTGGGATAGCGGGAGGGGGCGGCTACAATGAGCAGTTCTTC | CSVGSGIAGGGGYNEQFF | 18 | TRBD2 | TRBJ2-1 | - | TRBV29-1
TGTGCCACCAGTGATTTACATGTCGAGGACTGCTACGAGCAGTACTTC | CATSDLHVEDCYEQYF | 16 | - | TRBJ2-7 | - | TRBV24-1
TGTGCCAGCAGCCTGGGGGCGGCCCGTGGCTACACCTTC | CASSLGAARGYTF | 13 | - | TRBJ1-2 | once | TRBV12-3/TRBV12-4
TGTGCCAGTAGTCCGGGGTTTGGTAAGAACATTCAGTACTTC | CASSPGFGKNIQYF | 14 | - | TRBJ2-4 | - | TRBV19
TGTGCCAGCAGCTTGAGATCCGGGAGTGTGGGAGATACGCAGTATTTT | CASSLRSGSVGDTQYF | 16 | - | TRBJ2-3 | - | TRBV5-4
TGTGCCAGCTCCTTCTGGGCGGGAGCGGAAGATACGCAGTATTTT | CASSFWAGAEDTQYF | 15 | TRBD2 | TRBJ2-3 | once | TRBV14
TGTGCCAGCAGCGTATCCGGGAGCTCTGGGGCCAACGTCCTGACTTTC | CASSVSGSSGANVLTF | 16 | - | TRBJ2-6 | - | TRBV7-9
TGTGCCAGCAGCTTTCTAGCGGGGGTTGGCGGGGAGCTGTTTTTT | CASSFLAGVGGELFF | 15 | TRBD2 | TRBJ2-2 | once | TRBV7-3
TGTGCCAGTAGTATCCGGACAGGGAGTTCCTACGAGCAGTACTTC | CASSIRTGSSYEQYF | 15 | TRBD1 | TRBJ2-7 | - | TRBV19